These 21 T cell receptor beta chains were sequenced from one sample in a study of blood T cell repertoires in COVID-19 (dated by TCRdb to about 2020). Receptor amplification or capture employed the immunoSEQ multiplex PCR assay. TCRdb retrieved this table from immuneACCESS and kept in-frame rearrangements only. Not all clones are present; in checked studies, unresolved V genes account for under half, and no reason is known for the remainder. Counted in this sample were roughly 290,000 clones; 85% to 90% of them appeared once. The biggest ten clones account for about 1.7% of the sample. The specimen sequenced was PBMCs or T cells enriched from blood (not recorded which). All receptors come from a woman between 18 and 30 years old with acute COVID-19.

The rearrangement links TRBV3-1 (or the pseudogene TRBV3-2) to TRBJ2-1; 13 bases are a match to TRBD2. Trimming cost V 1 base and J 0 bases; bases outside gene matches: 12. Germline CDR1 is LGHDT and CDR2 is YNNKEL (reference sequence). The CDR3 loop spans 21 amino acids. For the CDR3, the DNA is TGTGCCAGCAGCCAAGGCATAGGGGGACTAGCGGGACTCCCCTCCTACAATGAGCAGTTCTTC. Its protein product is CASSQGIGGLAGLPSYNEQFF.

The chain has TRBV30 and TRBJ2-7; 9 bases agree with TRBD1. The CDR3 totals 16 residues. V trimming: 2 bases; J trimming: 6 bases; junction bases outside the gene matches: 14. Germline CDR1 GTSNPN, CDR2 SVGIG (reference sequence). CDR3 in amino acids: CAWSRPFRQGGIEQYF. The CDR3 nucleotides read TGTGCCTGGAGTCGACCTTTCCGACAGGGGGGAATCGAGCAGTACTTC.

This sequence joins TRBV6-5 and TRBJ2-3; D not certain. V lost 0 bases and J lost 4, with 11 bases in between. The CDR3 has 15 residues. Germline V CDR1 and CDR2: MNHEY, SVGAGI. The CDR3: CASSYSSVGSDTQYF. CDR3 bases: TGTGCCAGCAGTTACTCGAGCGTAGGATCAGATACGCAGTATTTT.

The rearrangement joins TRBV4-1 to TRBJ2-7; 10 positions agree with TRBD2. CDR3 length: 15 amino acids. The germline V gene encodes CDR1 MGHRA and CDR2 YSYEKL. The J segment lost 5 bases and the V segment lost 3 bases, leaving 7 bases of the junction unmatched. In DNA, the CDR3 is TGCGCCAGCAGCCAGGTAGCGGGAGGCTTCCACGAGCAGTACTTC. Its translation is CASSQVAGGFHEQYF.

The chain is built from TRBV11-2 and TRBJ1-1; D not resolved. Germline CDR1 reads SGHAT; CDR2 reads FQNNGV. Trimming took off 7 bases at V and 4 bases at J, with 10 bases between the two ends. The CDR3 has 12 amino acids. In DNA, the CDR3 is TGTGCCAGCAACGACCGGGGCACTGAAGCTTTCTTT. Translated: CASNDRGTEAFF.

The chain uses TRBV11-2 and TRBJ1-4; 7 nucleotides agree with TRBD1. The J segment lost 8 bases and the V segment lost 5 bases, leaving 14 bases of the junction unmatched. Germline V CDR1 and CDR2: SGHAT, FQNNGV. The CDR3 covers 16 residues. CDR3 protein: CASSPMRAVRGEKLFF. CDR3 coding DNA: TGTGCCAGCAGCCCCATGCGGGCGGTCAGGGGGGAAAAACTGTTTTTT.

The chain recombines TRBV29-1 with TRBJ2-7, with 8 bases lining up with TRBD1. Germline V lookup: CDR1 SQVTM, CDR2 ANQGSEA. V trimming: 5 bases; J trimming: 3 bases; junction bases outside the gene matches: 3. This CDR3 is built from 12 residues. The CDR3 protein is CSVPGTGYEQYF. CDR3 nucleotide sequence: TGCAGCGTTCCCGGGACAGGCTACGAGCAGTACTTC.

CDR3 region: CASSLPGDREQYF. CDR3 sequence (DNA): TGTGCCAGCAGCCTCCCTGGCGACAGAGAGCAGTACTTC. The rearrangement links TRBV7-2 to TRBJ2-7, with D tentatively TRBD1 (5 bases). Germline assignment: CDR1 SGHTA and CDR2 FQGNSA. Trimming pared 5 bases from V and 7 bases from J, leaving 15 bases between. CDR3 length: 13 residues.

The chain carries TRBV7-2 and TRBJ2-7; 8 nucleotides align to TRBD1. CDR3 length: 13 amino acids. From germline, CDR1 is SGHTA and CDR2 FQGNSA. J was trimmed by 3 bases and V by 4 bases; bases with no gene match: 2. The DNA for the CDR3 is TGTGCCAGCAGCTCCACAGGGGGCTACGAGCAGTACTTC. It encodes CASSSTGGYEQYF.

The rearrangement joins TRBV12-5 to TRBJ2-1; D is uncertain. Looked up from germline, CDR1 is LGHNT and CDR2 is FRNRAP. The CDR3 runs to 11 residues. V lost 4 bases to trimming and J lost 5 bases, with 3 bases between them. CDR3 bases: TGTGCTAGTGGTTCCAACAATGAGCAGTTCTTC. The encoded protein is CASGSNNEQFF. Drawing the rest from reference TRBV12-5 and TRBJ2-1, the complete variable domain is DARVTQTPRHKVTEMGQEVTMRCQPILGHNTVFWYRQTMMQGLELLAYFRNRAPLDDSGMPKDRFSAEMPDATLATLKIQPSEPRDSAVYFCASGSNNEQFFGPGTRLTVL.

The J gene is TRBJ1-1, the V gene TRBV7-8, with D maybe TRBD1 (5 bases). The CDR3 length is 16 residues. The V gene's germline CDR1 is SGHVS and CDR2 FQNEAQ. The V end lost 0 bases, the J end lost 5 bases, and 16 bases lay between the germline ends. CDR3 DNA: TGTGCCAGCAGCTTAGCCAGGGCCCCCTTCTTAACTGAAGCTTTCTTT. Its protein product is CASSLARAPFLTEAFF.

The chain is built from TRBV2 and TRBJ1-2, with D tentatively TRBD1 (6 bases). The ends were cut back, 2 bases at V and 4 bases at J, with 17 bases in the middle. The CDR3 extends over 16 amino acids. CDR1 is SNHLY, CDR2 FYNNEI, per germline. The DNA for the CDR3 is TGTGCCAGCAGTGAACATTGGACAGTTTCCACCTATGGCTACACCTTC. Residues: CASSEHWTVSTYGYTF.

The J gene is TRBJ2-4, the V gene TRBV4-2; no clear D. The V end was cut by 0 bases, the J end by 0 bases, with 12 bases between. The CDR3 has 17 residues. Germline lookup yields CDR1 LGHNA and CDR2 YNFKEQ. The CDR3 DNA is TGTGCCAGCAGCCAAGAGAGGCAGTTTCTAGCCAAAAACATTCAGTACTTC. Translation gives CASSQERQFLAKNIQYF.

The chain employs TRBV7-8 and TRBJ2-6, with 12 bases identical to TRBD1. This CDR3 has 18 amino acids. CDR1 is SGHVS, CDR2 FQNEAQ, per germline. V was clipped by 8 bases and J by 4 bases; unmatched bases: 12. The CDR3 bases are TGTGCCAGCCACCGCCGGGACAGGGGGCTAAGGGGGGCCAACGTCCTGACTTTC. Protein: CASHRRDRGLRGANVLTF.

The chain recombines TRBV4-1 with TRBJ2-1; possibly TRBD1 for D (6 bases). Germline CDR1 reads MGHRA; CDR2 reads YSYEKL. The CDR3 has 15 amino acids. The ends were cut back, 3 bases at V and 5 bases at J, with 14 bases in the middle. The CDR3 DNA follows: TGCGCCAGCAGCCAGGGGGCCCTTTTTCACAATGAGCAGTTCTTC. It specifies CASSQGALFHNEQFF.

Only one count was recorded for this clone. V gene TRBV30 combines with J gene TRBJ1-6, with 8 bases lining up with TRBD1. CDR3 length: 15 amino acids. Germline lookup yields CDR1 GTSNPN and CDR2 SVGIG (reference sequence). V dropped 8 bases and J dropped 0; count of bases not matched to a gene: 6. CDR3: CAGTGRSSYNSPLHF. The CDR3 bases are TGTGCCGGGACAGGAAGAAGCTCCTATAATTCACCCCTCCACTTT.

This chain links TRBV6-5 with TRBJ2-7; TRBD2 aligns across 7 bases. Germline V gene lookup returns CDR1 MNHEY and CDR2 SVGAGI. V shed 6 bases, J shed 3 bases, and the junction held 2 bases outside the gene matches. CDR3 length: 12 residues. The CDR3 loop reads CASSRGGYEQYF. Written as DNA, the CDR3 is TGTGCCAGCAGCCGCGGGGGCTACGAGCAGTACTTC.

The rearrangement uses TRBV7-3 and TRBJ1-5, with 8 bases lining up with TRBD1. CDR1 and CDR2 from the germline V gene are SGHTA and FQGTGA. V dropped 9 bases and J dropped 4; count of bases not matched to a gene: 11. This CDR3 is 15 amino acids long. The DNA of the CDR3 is TGTGCCAGTACTTTAAGACAGGGGCTAAATCAGCCCCAGCATTTT. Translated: CASTLRQGLNQPQHF.

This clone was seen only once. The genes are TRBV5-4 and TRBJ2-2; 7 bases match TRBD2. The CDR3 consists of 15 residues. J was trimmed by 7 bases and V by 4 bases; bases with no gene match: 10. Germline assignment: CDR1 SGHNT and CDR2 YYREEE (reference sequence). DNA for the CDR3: TGTGCCAGCAGCAATATTGGACTAGATGGCGGGGAGCTGTTTTTT. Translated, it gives CASSNIGLDGGELFF.

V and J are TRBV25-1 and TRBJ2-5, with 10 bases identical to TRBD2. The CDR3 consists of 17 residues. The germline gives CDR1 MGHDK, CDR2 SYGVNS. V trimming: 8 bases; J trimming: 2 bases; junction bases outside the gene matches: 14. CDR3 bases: TGTGCCAGCGGGAAACGGACTAGCGGCCTTCGGCAAGAGACCCAGTACTTC. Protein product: CASGKRTSGLRQETQYF.

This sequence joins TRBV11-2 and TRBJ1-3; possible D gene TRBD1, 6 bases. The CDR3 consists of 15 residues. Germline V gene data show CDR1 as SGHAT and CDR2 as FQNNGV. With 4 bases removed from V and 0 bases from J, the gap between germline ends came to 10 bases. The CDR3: CASSSTGFSGNTIYF. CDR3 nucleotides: TGTGCCAGCAGCTCTACAGGGTTCTCTGGAAACACCATATATTTT. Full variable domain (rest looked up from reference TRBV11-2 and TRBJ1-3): EAGVAQSPRYKIIEKRQSVAFWCNPISGHATLYWYQQILGQGPKLLIQFQNNGVVDDSQLPKDRFSAERLKGVDSTLKIQPAKLEDSAVYLCASSSTGFSGNTIYFGEGSWLTVV.